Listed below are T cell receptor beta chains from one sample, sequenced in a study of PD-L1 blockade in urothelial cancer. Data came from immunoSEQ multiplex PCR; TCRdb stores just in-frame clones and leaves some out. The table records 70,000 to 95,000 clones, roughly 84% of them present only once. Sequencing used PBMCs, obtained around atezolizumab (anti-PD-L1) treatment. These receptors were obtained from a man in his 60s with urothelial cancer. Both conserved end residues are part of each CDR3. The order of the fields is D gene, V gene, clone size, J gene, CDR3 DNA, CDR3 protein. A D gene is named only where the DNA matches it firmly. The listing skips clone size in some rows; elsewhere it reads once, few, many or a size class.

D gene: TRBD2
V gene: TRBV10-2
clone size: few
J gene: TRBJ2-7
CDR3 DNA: TGCGCCAGCAGTGAGGACGGACTAGCGCTAACCTACGAGCAGTACTTC
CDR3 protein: CASSEDGLALTYEQYF

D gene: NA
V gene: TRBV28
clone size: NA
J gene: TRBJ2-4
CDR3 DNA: TGTGCCAGCATCGGGGATGGCGGGACTTCTAGGGACAAAAACATTCAGTACTTC
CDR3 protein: CASIGDGGTSRDKNIQYF

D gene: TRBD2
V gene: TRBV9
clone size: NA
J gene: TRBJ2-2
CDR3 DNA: TGTGCCAGCAGCGTAGGGGGTAGCGGGATTCCCACCGGAGAGCTGTTTTTT
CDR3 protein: CASSVGGSGIPTGELFF

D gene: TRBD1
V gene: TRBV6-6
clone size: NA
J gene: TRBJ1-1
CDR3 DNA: TGTGCCAGCAGTTCTCATGGAGGGGGCCAGAACACTGAAGCTTTCTTT
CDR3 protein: CASSSHGGGQNTEAFF

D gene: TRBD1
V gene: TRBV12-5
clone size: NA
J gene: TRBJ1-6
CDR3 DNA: TGTGCTAGTGCCCAAGGACAGGGGGCGCGGGCCCTCCACTTT
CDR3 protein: CASAQGQGARALHF

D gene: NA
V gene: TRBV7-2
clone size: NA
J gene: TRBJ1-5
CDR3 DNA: TGTGCCAGCAGCGTCAGCGGGAATCAGCCCCAGCATTTT
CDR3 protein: CASSVSGNQPQHF

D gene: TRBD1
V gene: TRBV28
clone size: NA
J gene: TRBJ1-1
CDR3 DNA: TGTGCCAGCAACTTAGACAGGGGGCTGACGGCTGAAGCTTTCTTT
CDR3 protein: CASNLDRGLTAEAFF

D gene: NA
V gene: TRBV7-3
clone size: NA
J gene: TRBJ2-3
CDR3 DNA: TGTGCCAGCAGTCGGTCGGAGAGCACAGATACGCAGTATTTT
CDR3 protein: CASSRSESTDTQYF

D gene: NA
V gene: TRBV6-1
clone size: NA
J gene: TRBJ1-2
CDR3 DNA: TGTGCCAGCAGTGAGGGGGCATATGGCTACACCTTC
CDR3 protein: CASSEGAYGYTF

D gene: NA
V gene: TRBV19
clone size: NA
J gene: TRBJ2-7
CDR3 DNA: TGTGCCAGTAGTACAGGGTACCACTCCTACGAGCAGTACTTC
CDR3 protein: CASSTGYHSYEQYF

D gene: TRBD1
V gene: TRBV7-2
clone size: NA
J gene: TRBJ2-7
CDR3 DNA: TGTGCCAGCAGCTTAGTCGTGGACAGGGCCTACGAGCAGTACTTC
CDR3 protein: CASSLVVDRAYEQYF

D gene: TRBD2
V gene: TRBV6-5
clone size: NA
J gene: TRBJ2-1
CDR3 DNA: TGTGCCAGCAGTTACTCGGCTAGCGGGATTTACAATGAGCAGTTCTTC
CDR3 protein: CASSYSASGIYNEQFF

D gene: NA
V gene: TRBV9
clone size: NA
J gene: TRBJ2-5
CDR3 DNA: TGTGCCAGCAGCTTTGGAATTGGGCAGGGGACACAAGAGACCCAGTACTTC
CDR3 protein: CASSFGIGQGTQETQYF

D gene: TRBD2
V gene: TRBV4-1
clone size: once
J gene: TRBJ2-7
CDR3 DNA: TGCGCCAGCAGCCAAGAGCAGGCTAGCGGGGGCCTGGAGCAGTACTTC
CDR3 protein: CASSQEQASGGLEQYF

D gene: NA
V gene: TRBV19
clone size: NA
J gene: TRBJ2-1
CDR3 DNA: TGTGCCAGTAGCAAGGGGTTACCCTTGGGCGGTGAGCAGTTCTTC
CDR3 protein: CASSKGLPLGGEQFF

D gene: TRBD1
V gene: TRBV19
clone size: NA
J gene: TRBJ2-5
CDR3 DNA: TGTGCCAGTAGTCCCCCGGGACAGCAAGAGACCCAGTACTTC
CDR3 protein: CASSPPGQQETQYF

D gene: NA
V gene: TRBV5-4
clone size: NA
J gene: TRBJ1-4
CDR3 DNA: TGTGCCAGCAGCCCTGGACAGAATGAAAAACTGTTTTTT
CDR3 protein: CASSPGQNEKLFF

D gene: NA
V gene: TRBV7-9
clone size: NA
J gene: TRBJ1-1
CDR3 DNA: TGTGCCAGCAGCTCCATCAGTGGGGCGTCAACTGAAGCTTTCTTT
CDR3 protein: CASSSISGASTEAFF

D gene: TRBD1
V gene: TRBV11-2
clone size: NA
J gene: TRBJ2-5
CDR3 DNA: TGTGCCAGCAGCACCGGGACAGGGGGCCACGAGACCCAGTACTTC
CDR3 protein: CASSTGTGGHETQYF

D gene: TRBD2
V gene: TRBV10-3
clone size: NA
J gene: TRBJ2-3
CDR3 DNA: TGTGCCATCAGAAAGGGACTAGCGGGATCGCCCGGCTCCACAGATACGCAGTATTTT
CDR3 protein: CAIRKGLAGSPGSTDTQYF

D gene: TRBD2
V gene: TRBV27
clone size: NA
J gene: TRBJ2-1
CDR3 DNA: TGTGCCAGCAGTCCGGTGCGGGGGGGCGGGGGCCCGTATGAGCAGTTCTTC
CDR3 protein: CASSPVRGGGGPYEQFF

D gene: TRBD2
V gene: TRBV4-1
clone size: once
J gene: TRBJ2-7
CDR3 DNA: TGCGCCAGCAGCCCCATGGGGGGCGGGGGGGCCTACGAGCAGTACTTC
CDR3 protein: CASSPMGGGGAYEQYF

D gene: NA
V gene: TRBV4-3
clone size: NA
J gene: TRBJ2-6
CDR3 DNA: TGCGCCAGCAGCCAACAGCAGGGCTCTGGGGCCAACGTCCTGACTTTC
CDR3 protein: CASSQQQGSGANVLTF

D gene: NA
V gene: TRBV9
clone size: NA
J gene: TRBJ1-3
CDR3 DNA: TGTGCCAGCAGCGTAGCACAGGCCAGCTCTGGAAACACCATATATTTT
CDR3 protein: CASSVAQASSGNTIYF

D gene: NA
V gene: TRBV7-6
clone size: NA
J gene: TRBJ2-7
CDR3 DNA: TGTGCCAGCAGCTTAGAAGCGGCGTGGGCCGAGCAGTACTTC
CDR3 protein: CASSLEAAWAEQYF

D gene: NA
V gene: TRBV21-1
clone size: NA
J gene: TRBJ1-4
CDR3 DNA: TGTGCCAGCAGCAGGGCAGGTCTCCAAAAACTGTTTTTT
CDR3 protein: CASSRAGLQKLFF

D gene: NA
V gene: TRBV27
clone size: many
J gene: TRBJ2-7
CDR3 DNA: TGTGCCAGCAGTCGGGAGAGCGAGGTGAACGAGCAGTACTTC
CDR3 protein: CASSRESEVNEQYF

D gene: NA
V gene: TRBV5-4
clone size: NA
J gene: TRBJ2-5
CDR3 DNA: TGTGCCAGCAGCTTGGAACTACAAGAGACCCAGTACTTC
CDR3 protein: CASSLELQETQYF

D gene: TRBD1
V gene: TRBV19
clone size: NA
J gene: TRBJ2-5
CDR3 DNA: TGTGCCAGTAGTATAGACGGGGCCACAGGGGGAGAGACCCAGTACTTC
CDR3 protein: CASSIDGATGGETQYF

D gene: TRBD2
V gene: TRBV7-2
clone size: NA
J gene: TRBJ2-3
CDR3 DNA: TGTGCCAGCAGCTTAGATCTAGCGGGGGGCCGAAGGGATACGCAGTATTTT
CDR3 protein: CASSLDLAGGRRDTQYF

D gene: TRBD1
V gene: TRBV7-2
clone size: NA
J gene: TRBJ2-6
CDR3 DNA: TGTGCCAGCAGCTTAAACGGACAGGGGGGTTCTGGGGCCAACGTCCTGACTTTC
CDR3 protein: CASSLNGQGGSGANVLTF

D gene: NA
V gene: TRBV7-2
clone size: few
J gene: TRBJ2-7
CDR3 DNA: TGTGCCAGCAGCCGTAACCAGGGTCCCGAGCAGTACTTC
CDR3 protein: CASSRNQGPEQYF

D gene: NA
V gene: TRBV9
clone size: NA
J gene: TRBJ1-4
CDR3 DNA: TGTGCCAGCAGCGTAGGGTCAGGGCAGGCCGGTAATGAAAAACTGTTTTTT
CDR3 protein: CASSVGSGQAGNEKLFF

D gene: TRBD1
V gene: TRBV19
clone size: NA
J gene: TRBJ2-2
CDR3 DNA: TGTGCCAGTAGTACCCGGACAGGTGCTGTATTCTCCGGGGAGCTGTTTTTT
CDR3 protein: CASSTRTGAVFSGELFF

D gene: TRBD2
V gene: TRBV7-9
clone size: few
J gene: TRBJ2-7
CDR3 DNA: TGTGCCAGCCGTAGCGGGAGTGCCTACGAGCAGTACTTC
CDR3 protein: CASRSGSAYEQYF

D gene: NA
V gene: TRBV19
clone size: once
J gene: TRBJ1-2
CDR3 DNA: TGTGCCAGTAGTACTAGGAATTCCTATGGCTACACCTTC
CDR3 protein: CASSTRNSYGYTF

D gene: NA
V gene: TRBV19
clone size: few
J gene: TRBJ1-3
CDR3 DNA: TGTGCCAGTAGTATCCAACAGGCTGGAAACACCATATATTTT
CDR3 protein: CASSIQQAGNTIYF